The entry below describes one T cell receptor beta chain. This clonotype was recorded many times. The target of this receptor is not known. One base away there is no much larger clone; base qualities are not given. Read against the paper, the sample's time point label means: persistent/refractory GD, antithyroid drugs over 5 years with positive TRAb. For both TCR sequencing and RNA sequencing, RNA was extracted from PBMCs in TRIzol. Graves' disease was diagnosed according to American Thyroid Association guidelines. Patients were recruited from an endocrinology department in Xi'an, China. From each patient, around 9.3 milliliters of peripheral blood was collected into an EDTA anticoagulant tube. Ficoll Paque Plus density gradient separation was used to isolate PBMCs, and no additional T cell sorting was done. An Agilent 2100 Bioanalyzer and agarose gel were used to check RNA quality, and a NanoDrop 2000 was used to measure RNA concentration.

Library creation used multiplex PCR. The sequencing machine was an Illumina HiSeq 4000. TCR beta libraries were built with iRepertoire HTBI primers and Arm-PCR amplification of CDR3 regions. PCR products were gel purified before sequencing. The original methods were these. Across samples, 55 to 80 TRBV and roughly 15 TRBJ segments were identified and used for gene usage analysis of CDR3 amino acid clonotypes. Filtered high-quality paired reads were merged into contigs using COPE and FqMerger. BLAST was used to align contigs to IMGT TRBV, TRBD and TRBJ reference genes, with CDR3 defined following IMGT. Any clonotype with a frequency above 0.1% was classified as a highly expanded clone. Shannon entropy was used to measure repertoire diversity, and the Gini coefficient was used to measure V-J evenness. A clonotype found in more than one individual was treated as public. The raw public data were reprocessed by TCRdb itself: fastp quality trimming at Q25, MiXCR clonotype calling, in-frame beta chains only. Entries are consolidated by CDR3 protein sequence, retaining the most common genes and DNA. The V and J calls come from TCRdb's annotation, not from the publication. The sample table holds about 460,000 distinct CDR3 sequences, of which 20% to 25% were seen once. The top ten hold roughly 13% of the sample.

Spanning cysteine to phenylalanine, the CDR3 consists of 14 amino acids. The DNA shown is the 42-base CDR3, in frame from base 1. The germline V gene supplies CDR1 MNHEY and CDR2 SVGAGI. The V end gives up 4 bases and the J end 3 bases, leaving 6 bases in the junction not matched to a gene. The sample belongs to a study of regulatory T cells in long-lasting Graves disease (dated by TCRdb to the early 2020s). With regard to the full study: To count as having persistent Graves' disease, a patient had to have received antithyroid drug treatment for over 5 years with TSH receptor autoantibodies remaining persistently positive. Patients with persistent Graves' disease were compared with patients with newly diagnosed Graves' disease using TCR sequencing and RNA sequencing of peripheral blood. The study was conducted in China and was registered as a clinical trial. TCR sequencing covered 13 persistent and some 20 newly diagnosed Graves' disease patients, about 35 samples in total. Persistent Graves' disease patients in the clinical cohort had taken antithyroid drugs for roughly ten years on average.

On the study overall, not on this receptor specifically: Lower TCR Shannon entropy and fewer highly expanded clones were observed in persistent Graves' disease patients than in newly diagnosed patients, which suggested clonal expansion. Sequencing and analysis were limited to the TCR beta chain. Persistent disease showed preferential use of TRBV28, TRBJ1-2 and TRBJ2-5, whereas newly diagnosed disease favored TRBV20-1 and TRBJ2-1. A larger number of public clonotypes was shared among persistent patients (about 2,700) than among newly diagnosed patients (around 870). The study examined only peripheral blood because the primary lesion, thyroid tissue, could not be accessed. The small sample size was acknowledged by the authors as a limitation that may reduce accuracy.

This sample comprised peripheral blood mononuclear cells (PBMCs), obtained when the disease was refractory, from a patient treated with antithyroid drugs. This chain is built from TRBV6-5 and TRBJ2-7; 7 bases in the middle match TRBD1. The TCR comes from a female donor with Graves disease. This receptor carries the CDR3 CASSLRDSNYEQYF. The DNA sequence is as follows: TGTGCCAGCAGTTTACGGGACAGTAACTACGAGCAGTACTTC.